These T cell receptor beta chains were read from a single sample in a study of response to subunit inactivated influenza vaccine. Via MiXCR, TCRdb re-called the RT-PCR reads, giving one row per CDR3 protein. Among around 790,000 distinct CDR3 sequences listed, about 20% were seen once. The source was PBMCs from blood, collected more than 4 days after vaccination. All receptors come from a man aged 50 to 60 who received an inactivated influenza vaccine. Both conserved end residues are part of each CDR3. The D gene is left open where the match is weak. Size tells how often a clone was seen (once, few, many) or the class of an expanded clone, and some rows leave it out.

>-|TRBV11-2|TRBJ2-5|TRBD2
TGTGCCAGCAGCCCCAGGTGGGGGGGGGCCCAGTACTTC
CASSPRWGGAQYF
>few|TRBV4-3|TRBJ2-3|TRBD2
TGCGCCAGCAGCCAAGACTATAGCGGGAGCACAGATACGCAGTATTTT
CASSQDYSGSTDTQYF
>-|TRBV7-9|TRBJ1-4|-
TGTGCCAGCAGCTCGTTTGTGGGAGAAAAACTGTTTTTT
CASSSFVGEKLFF
>-|TRBV20-1|TRBJ1-1|TRBD1
TGCAGTGCTAGAGGGGGACAGGGCCGGGCTGAAGCTTTCTTT
CSARGGQGRAEAFF
>-|TRBV7-3|TRBJ2-1|-
TGTGCCAGCAGCTTAAGGTACTTGGGTGAGCAGTTCTTC
CASSLRYLGEQFF
>few|TRBV27|TRBJ2-1|TRBD2
TGTGCCAGCAGTTTATTCGGGACTAGCTATGTTGAGCAGTTCTTC
CASSLFGTSYVEQFF
>many|TRBV20-1|TRBJ2-7|-
TGCAGTGCCCCCAGGCGAGACTACGAGCAGTACTTC
CSAPRRDYEQYF
>-|TRBV12-3/TRBV12-4|TRBJ2-2|TRBD2
TGTGCCAGCAGTCGGACTAGCAGAGTAACCGGGGAGCTGTTTTTT
CASSRTSRVTGELFF
>many|TRBV6-2/TRBV6-3|TRBJ2-7|-
TGTGCCAGCAACCTACAGGGATACGAGCAGTACTTC
CASNLQGYEQYF
>-|TRBV4-2|TRBJ2-7|-
TGTGCCAGCAGCCAAGATCTGTCCAGCGGGCCCTACGAGCAGTACTTC
CASSQDLSSGPYEQYF
>-|TRBV5-5|TRBJ2-2|TRBD2
TGTGCCAGCAGCTTGGACCCCAGCGGGGGGAAGAACACCGGGGAGCTGTTTTTT
CASSLDPSGGKNTGELFF
>-|TRBV20-1|TRBJ1-4|-
TGCAGTTCGCGGGGTTTTGCTGAAAAACTGTTTTTT
CSSRGFAEKLFF
>-|TRBV3-1|TRBJ1-1|-
TGTGCCAGCAGCCAAGGGCAGGCTCGACAGGAGGTTTTCTTT
CASSQGQARQEVFF
>few|TRBV29-1|TRBJ1-1|-
TGCAGCGTTGAAGTAAGCATGAACACTGAAGCTTTCTTT
CSVEVSMNTEAFF
>-|TRBV29-1|TRBJ2-5|-
TGCAGCGTTGAAGATTGGGACAACCGGGGCGAGACCCAGTACTTC
CSVEDWDNRGETQYF
>-|TRBV20-1|TRBJ2-7|-
TGCAGTGCTAAGCGGAAACTTTCAAACTACGAGCAGTACTTC
CSAKRKLSNYEQYF
>-|TRBV6-2/TRBV6-3|TRBJ1-5|TRBD1
TGTGCCAGCAGGCCGACAGGGAACGATCAGCCCCAGCATTTT
CASRPTGNDQPQHF
>-|TRBV27|TRBJ1-1|-
TGTGCCAGCAGTGCCAGGGTGTCCAGGGACACTGAAGCTTTCTTT
CASSARVSRDTEAFF
>-|TRBV4-1|TRBJ1-1|-
TGCGCCAGCAGCTCGATCGGGAGGGTAAAGGAGGTGTTGGCTTTCTTT
CASSSIGRVKEVLAFF
>few|TRBV7-2|TRBJ1-2|-
TGTGCCAGCAGCTCCAATACAGGGTTTGGCTACACCTTC
CASSSNTGFGYTF
>-|TRBV28|TRBJ2-7|TRBD1
TGTGCCAGCAGTTTAGGCCAGGGGGATTTCTACGAGCAGTACTTC
CASSLGQGDFYEQYF
>-|TRBV20-1|TRBJ2-3|-
TGCATGGCGTCCCTCGGGAGCCAGGGTTTAGATACGCAGTATTTT
CMASLGSQGLDTQYF
>-|TRBV20-1|TRBJ1-5|-
TGCAGTGCTAGAGACGGTGGGAGGCATCAGCCCCAGCATTTT
CSARDGGRHQPQHF
>-|TRBV7-2|TRBJ2-5|TRBD1
TGTGCCAGCAGTTTCCATATGGACAGGGGGCGAGAGACCCAGTACTTC
CASSFHMDRGRETQYF
>-|TRBV2|TRBJ1-2|-
TGTGCCAGCAGTGCATGGGTTGGCGGCTACACCTTC
CASSAWVGGYTF